This T cell receptor (beta chain) is drawn from a study of T-cell reconstitution after alpha-beta-depleted transplantation in children. Study-wide findings and caveats: Recipient T cells and thymic progenitors that survived were the source of the high TCRbeta diversity seen at day 60 in some patients. In patients about two months after transplant, alpha-beta T cells reportedly arose from several hundred expanded graft clones.

As concerns this clonotype: Its cognate antigen is unknown.

Preparation of the TCRbeta library was carried out with unique molecular identifiers. MiXCR, run by TCRdb on the PCR reads, gives a single entry per CDR3 protein. The repertoire holds more than 15,000 distinct CDR3 sequences, with 4.5% to 5.5% as singletons. The sequence was obtained from a boy aged 10-17 years with acute lymphoblastic leukemia, due to receive a stem cell transplant. The input for sequencing was PBMCs, taken before TCRalphabeta/CD19-depleted stem cell transplant.

In nucleotides, the CDR3 is TGTGCCTGCTGCCAAGGGACTAGCGGGGGCGATGAGCAGTTCTTC. Translating gives CACCQGTSGGDEQFF. V usage is TRBV3-1 and J usage is TRBJ2-1; the match to TRBD2 covers 14 bases. The germline V gene encodes CDR1 LGHDT and CDR2 YNNKEL (reference sequence). V gave up 11 bases and J gave up 8 bases; unmatched junction bases: 11. The length of the CDR3 is 15 residues.